The rows below give T cell receptor beta chains drawn from one sample of a study of response to subunit inactivated influenza vaccine. TCRdb re-called the RT-PCR reads with MiXCR, one entry per CDR3 protein. Counted here are 150,000 to 200,000 distinct CDR3 sequences, less than 15% occurring once; the ten biggest clones make up 25% to 30%. This sample also appeared in a second study, on T cells expressing NK-cell markers.

Sample: CD8+ T cells sorted from PBMCs, taken roughly 12 days after vaccination. These receptors originate from a man aged 45-60 years who received an inactivated influenza vaccine. Each CDR3 is given with its conserved first and last residue. A D gene is named only where the DNA matches it firmly. A clone size is listed for some rows: how often the clone was seen (once, few, many), or a class if it is expanded.

TRBV14	NA	few	TRBJ2-1	CASSQQAYNEQFF	TGTGCCAGCAGCCAACAGGCTTACAATGAGCAGTTCTTC
TRBV10-3	NA	few	TRBJ2-7	CAISESMGVSYEQYF	TGTGCCATCAGTGAGTCGATGGGGGTTTCCTACGAGCAGTACTTC
TRBV5-1	NA	few	TRBJ2-7	CASSLAIEGYEQYF	TGCGCCAGCAGCTTGGCCATAGAGGGGTACGAGCAGTACTTC
TRBV4-3	TRBD2	few	TRBJ2-1	CASSQAGGLLDEQFF	TGCGCCAGCAGCCAAGCGGGAGGGTTGTTGGATGAGCAGTTCTTC
TRBV28	TRBD1	few	TRBJ1-6	CASSPADRGLYSPLHF	TGTGCCAGCAGTCCAGCGGACAGGGGGCTTTATTCACCCCTCCACTTT
TRBV6-5	NA	many	TRBJ2-3	CASSYYAEGADTQYF	TGTGCCAGCAGTTACTATGCGGAGGGGGCAGATACGCAGTATTTT
TRBV9	NA	NA	TRBJ1-4	CASSVAGLQEEKLFF	TGTGCCAGCAGCGTCGCGGGGTTACAGGAAGAAAAACTGTTTTTT
TRBV12-3/TRBV12-4	TRBD1	NA	TRBJ1-5	CASSPRGVAKQPQHF	TGTGCCAGCAGCCCCAGGGGGGTAGCGAAGCAGCCCCAGCATTTT
TRBV30	NA	few	TRBJ1-1	CAWSDSRSRGAFF	TGTGCCTGGAGTGACAGTCGATCCCGGGGAGCTTTCTTT
TRBV20-1	NA	NA	TRBJ2-3	CSANDRLSTDTQYF	TGCAGTGCCAATGACAGGCTAAGCACAGATACGCAGTATTTT
TRBV28	NA	few	TRBJ2-7	CASSFSIGSLFTYEQYF	TGTGCCAGCAGTTTCAGTATAGGGAGCCTATTCACCTACGAGCAGTACTTC
TRBV10-2	NA	few	TRBJ1-5	CASRPAGKSNQPQHF	TGCGCCAGCAGACCGGCGGGAAAGAGCAATCAGCCCCAGCATTTT
TRBV4-1	NA	medium-sized	TRBJ2-5	CASSQESSGGPQETQYF	TGCGCCAGCAGCCAAGAATCCAGCGGAGGGCCTCAAGAGACCCAGTACTTC
TRBV4-3	NA	NA	TRBJ2-7	CASSQDVEGTLGYEQYF	TGCGCCAGCAGCCAAGACGTCGAGGGGACTCTTGGGTACGAGCAGTACTTC
TRBV7-9	NA	few	TRBJ2-3	CASSLISDTQYF	TGTGCCAGCAGCTTAATCTCAGATACGCAGTATTTT
TRBV5-1	TRBD2	many	TRBJ2-1	CASSSLGGGYYNEQFF	TGCGCCAGCAGCAGCCTCGGGGGGGGGTACTACAATGAGCAGTTCTTC
TRBV5-1	NA	NA	TRBJ2-7	CASSLGPASEYEQYF	TGCGCCAGCAGCTTGGGGCCGGCGTCCGAGTACGAGCAGTACTTC
TRBV4-1	NA	few	TRBJ1-5	CASSQDRSNQPQHF	TGCGCCAGCAGCCAAGATCGAAGTAATCAGCCCCAGCATTTT
TRBV29-1	NA	few	TRBJ2-5	CSVDGWGKYQETQYF	TGCAGCGTTGACGGGTGGGGGAAGTACCAAGAGACCCAGTACTTC
TRBV28	TRBD1	many	TRBJ2-3	CASSRQGFTDTQYF	TGTGCCAGCAGTCGACAGGGGTTTACAGATACGCAGTATTTT
TRBV20-1	NA	few	TRBJ1-1	CSARDLQLNTEAFF	TGCAGTGCTAGAGATCTACAGTTGAACACTGAAGCTTTCTTT
TRBV29-1	TRBD2	few	TRBJ2-7	CSVRTSGSGEQYF	TGCAGCGTCAGGACTAGCGGGAGCGGTGAGCAGTACTTC
TRBV28	NA	NA	TRBJ2-7	CASSTPRARVWDSPYF	TGTGCCAGCAGTACCCCCCGGGCCCGTGTTTGGGATTCCCCGTACTTC
TRBV12-3/TRBV12-4	NA	many	TRBJ1-3	CASSSGGFRNTIYF	TGTGCCAGCAGCTCCGGAGGATTTAGAAACACCATATATTTT
TRBV4-3	NA	few	TRBJ2-2	CASSQVRREYTGELFF	TGCGCCAGCAGCCAAGTTCGGAGGGAGTACACCGGGGAGCTGTTTTTT
TRBV28	NA	NA	TRBJ2-5	CASSLGLQGRETQYF	TGTGCCAGCAGTTTAGGCCTACAGGGACGCGAGACCCAGTACTTC
TRBV12-3/TRBV12-4	NA	few	TRBJ2-1	CASKGSGYNEQFF	TGTGCCAGCAAAGGTTCCGGCTACAATGAGCAGTTCTTC
TRBV6-1	NA	NA	TRBJ2-2	CASSRSSDTGELFF	TGTGCCAGCAGTCGGTCGTCAGACACCGGGGAGCTGTTTTTT
TRBV2	TRBD1	NA	TRBJ1-5	CASSDTDRGNQPQHF	TGTGCCAGCAGTGATACGGACAGGGGAAATCAGCCCCAGCATTTT
TRBV27	NA	few	TRBJ2-7	CASSLLGVAHEQYF	TGTGCCAGCAGTTTATTGGGGGTAGCCCACGAGCAGTACTTC
TRBV6-5	NA	few	TRBJ1-1	CASSYPGPNTEAFF	TGTGCCAGCAGTTACCCGGGACCGAACACTGAAGCTTTCTTT